This T cell receptor beta chain was recovered during a study of blood T cells in healthy people across ages. Then a second PCR, running roughly 7 to 11 cycles, was carried out with a sample-barcoded 5' primer and a J-beta primer mix. MiXCR, applied by TCRdb to the 5' RACE reads, yields one record per CDR3 protein. Of 1.5 million to 2 million distinct CDR3 sequences listed, around half are singletons. The germline V gene encodes CDR1 LGHDT and CDR2 YNNKEL (reference sequence). This CDR3 has 16 residues. Donors each provided approximately 9.6 milliliters of peripheral blood. The receptor was derived from a woman aged 35 to 49 in good health. The specimen was blood. This chain connects TRBV3-1 to TRBJ2-1; D might be TRBD2 (5 bases). The J call may be incorrect, as the DNA end agrees better with TRBJ2-7. Here the CDR3 reads CASSQGVDGVYNEQYF. The CDR3 nucleotides are TGTGCCAGCAGCCAAGGCGTTGACGGGGTTTACAATGAGCAGTACTTC.